Following are 11 T cell receptor beta chains from one sample sequenced in a study of OX40 agonist ivuxolimab in advanced cancers. To prepare the library, the immunoSEQ multiplex PCR assay was applied. Drawn from immuneACCESS, this table holds only the in-frame rearrangements with V and J called that TCRdb kept. Clones are partly lost; checked studies trace under half to an unresolved V gene and leave the rest unexplained. The sample records about 120,000 clones, around 95% of which are singletons. The ten most abundant clones make up around 0.15% of the sample. The input for sequencing was CD4+ or CD8+ T cells sorted from blood, taken in a trial of the OX40 agonist ivuxolimab. Receptors originate from an adult with an advanced solid tumor such as melanoma, head and neck, liver or kidney cancer.

This clone was detected once. The CDR3 nucleotides are TGTGCCAGCACCCTGACAGGGGGCGCCGATACGCAGTATTTT. It encodes CASTLTGGADTQYF. The chain is built from TRBV7-9 and TRBJ2-3; the match to TRBD1 covers 10 bases. Germline V gene sequence: CDR1 SEHNR, CDR2 FQNEAQ (reference sequence). The CDR3 consists of 14 residues. Unmatched junction bases numbered 7, after V lost 7 bases and J lost 6 bases.

The gene calls are TRBV4-3 and TRBJ2-1; D is unclear. The V gene lost 0 bases and the J gene lost 0 bases, with 9 bases spanning the gap. The CDR3 runs 16 residues. In germline, CDR1 is LGHNA, CDR2 YSLEER. The CDR3 DNA follows: TGCGCCAGCAGCCAAGATCGAGACGGCTCCTACAATGAGCAGTTCTTC. This gives the protein CASSQDRDGSYNEQFF.

Concerning this clone: At the DNA level, this CDR3 is encoded by other sequences in the same sample as well. The gene calls are TRBV28 and TRBJ2-7; D gene ambiguous. Germline CDR1 and CDR2: MDHEN and SYDVKM. This CDR3 comprises 10 residues. The V end was cut by 9 bases, the J end by 0 bases, with 3 bases between. CDR3 nucleotide sequence: TGTGCCAGTGGCTCCTACGAGCAGTACTTC. Amino acids: CASGSYEQYF.

This chain uses TRBV5-1 with TRBJ2-1; 7 bases line up with TRBD1. The CDR3 runs to 14 residues. Germline loops: CDR1 SGHRS, CDR2 YFSETQ. The V segment lost 5 bases and the J segment 1 base; nucleotides outside the gene matches: 3. CDR3 nucleotide sequence: TGCGCCAGCAGACCGGGACAGTCCTACAATGAGCAGTTCTTC. It specifies CASRPGQSYNEQFF.

The CDR3 loop reads CASSVQIIANYGYTF. Written as DNA, the CDR3 is TGTGCCAGCAGTGTCCAGATTATAGCTAACTATGGCTACACCTTC. The chain recombines TRBV2 with TRBJ1-2; D is undetermined. Germline values: CDR1 SNHLY, CDR2 FYNNEI. The CDR3 runs to 15 residues. Trimming stripped 4 bases from V and 0 bases from J, with 12 bases between. Complete variable domain (other parts from reference TRBV2 and TRBJ1-2): EPEVTQTPSHQVTQMGQEVILRCVPISNHLYFYWYRQILGQKVEFLVSFYNNEISEKSEIFDDQFSVERPDGSNFTLKIRSTKLEDSAMYFCASSVQIIANYGYTFGSGTRLTVV.

The chain uses TRBV19 and TRBJ2-3; unclear D gene. Germline CDR1 reads LNHDA; CDR2 reads SQIVND (reference sequence). There are 13 residues in the CDR3. V gave up 6 bases and J gave up 4 bases, with 11 bases separating them. The CDR3 sequence is CASSGARADTQYF. The CDR3 coding sequence is TGTGCCAGTAGCGGAGCACGCGCAGATACGCAGTATTTT.

V and J are TRBV6-1 and TRBJ2-5, with 8 positions matching TRBD1. The CDR3 covers 16 residues. CDR1 MNHNS and CDR2 SASEGT come from the germline V gene. J was trimmed by 4 bases and V by 2 bases; bases with no gene match: 9. CDR3 loop: CASSEHFQGAGETQYF. CDR3 sequence (DNA): TGTGCCAGCAGTGAACACTTCCAGGGGGCAGGAGAGACCCAGTACTTC.

The chain combines TRBV7-8 with TRBJ1-4; TRBD1 agrees at 7 bases. The CDR3 has 14 amino acids. Germline values: CDR1 SGHVS, CDR2 FQNEAQ. The J segment lost 4 bases and the V segment lost 5 bases, leaving 4 bases of the junction unmatched. The CDR3 sequence is CASSQDRSNEKLFF. The CDR3 DNA sequence: TGTGCCAGCAGCCAGGACAGGAGTAATGAAAAACTGTTTTTT.

This chain uses TRBV19 with TRBJ1-5; 8 bases are shared with TRBD1. Germline CDR1 and CDR2: LNHDA and SQIVND (reference sequence). Trimming removed 3 bases from V and 3 bases from J; junction bases left unmatched: 4. This CDR3 contains 15 residues. The CDR3 DNA follows: TGTGCCAGTAGTATTTTGACAGGGGCCAATCAGCCCCAGCATTTT. Protein: CASSILTGANQPQHF.

V usage is TRBV4-2 and J usage is TRBJ1-3, with D hard to call. Germline V lookup: CDR1 LGHNA, CDR2 YNFKEQ. Trimming shortened V by 1 base and J by 4 bases, and 14 bases separated the two germline ends. This CDR3 spans 16 amino acids. The CDR3 DNA follows: TGTGCCAGCAGCCAAGTAGGCGGGGTGGCCGGAAACACCATATATTTT. It encodes CASSQVGGVAGNTIYF.

The CDR3 DNA follows: TGTGCCAGCAGCCCCGCAGGGCTACCCCTCCACTTT. Its protein is CASSPAGLPLHF. The V gene is TRBV5-6, the J gene TRBJ1-6; D is possibly TRBD1 (5 bases). Germline CDR1 SGHDT, CDR2 YYEEEE. Trimming took off 4 bases at V and 12 bases at J, with 11 bases between the two ends. This CDR3 has 12 amino acids.